This TCR beta chain was observed in a study of blood T cell repertoires in COVID-19. Germline V gene lookup returns CDR1 SGHDT and CDR2 YYEEEE. There are 13 residues in the CDR3. The V end lost 10 bases, the J end lost 2 bases, and 12 bases lay between the germline ends. TCRdb's copy holds only in-frame clones and misses some; the assay was immunoSEQ multiplex PCR. The table has about 440,000 clones, about 92% seen once; the top ten hold about 0.57%. This chain links TRBV5-6 with TRBJ2-2; weak D call: TRBD2 (6 bases). The sequence was obtained from a man between 18 and 29 years old who had recovered from COVID-19. The sample comprised PBMCs or T cells enriched from blood (not recorded which). CDR3 residues: CASRRGNTGELFF. As DNA, the CDR3 is TGTGCCTCCCGGCGGGGTAACACCGGGGAGCTGTTTTTT.